These T cell receptor beta chains were read from a single sample in a study of shared clonotypes between healthy human individuals. Generated by immunoSEQ multiplex PCR, the TCRdb table keeps only in-frame clones and is missing some. The table has roughly 2.1 million clones, more than 85% seen once. The sample consisted of naive CD8+ T cells from PBMCs. These receptors were collected from a young man in good health. Some clones in this sample may be carry-over from other donors' samples. The CDR3 runs from the conserved cysteine through the conserved F or W. The D gene is left open where the match is weak. Some rows have no size entry. The others give once, few or many, or a class for an expanded clone.

d_gene: TRBD2; j_gene: TRBJ2-1; v_gene: TRBV14; abundance: once; CDR3nt: TGTGCCAGCAGCCAAGGGCTAGCGGGAGGGAGCTCCTACAATGAGCAGTTCTTC; CDR3aa: CASSQGLAGGSSYNEQFF
d_gene: NA; j_gene: TRBJ1-1; v_gene: TRBV6-6; abundance: NA; CDR3nt: TGTGCCAGCGGCCCGGGGGCTGAAGCTTTCTTT; CDR3aa: CASGPGAEAFF
d_gene: TRBD1; j_gene: TRBJ1-5; v_gene: TRBV7-9; abundance: NA; CDR3nt: TGTGCCAGCAGCTCTGCAGGGGGCCGCCAGCCCCAGCATTTT; CDR3aa: CASSSAGGRQPQHF
d_gene: TRBD2; j_gene: TRBJ2-2; v_gene: TRBV27; abundance: NA; CDR3nt: TGTGCCAGCAGTGGGGGAGGGAGTCGGTCCGGGGAGCTGTTTTTT; CDR3aa: CASSGGGSRSGELFF
d_gene: TRBD2; j_gene: TRBJ2-1; v_gene: TRBV4-1; abundance: NA; CDR3nt: TGCGCCAGCAGCCAAGTGGCGGGAGAGGAGGGTGAGCAGTTCTTC; CDR3aa: CASSQVAGEEGEQFF
d_gene: NA; j_gene: TRBJ2-7; v_gene: TRBV5-6; abundance: NA; CDR3nt: TGTGCCAGCAGCTCTCCCCACCTCTACGAGCAGTACTTC; CDR3aa: CASSSPHLYEQYF
d_gene: NA; j_gene: TRBJ2-7; v_gene: TRBV27; abundance: NA; CDR3nt: TGTGCCAGCAAAGATCCTAGGGACAACACATACGAGCAGTACTTC; CDR3aa: CASKDPRDNTYEQYF
d_gene: NA; j_gene: TRBJ2-7; v_gene: TRBV7-9; abundance: NA; CDR3nt: TGTGCCAGCAGCGAAACCGACAGGACAACACCATACGAGCAGTACTTC; CDR3aa: CASSETDRTTPYEQYF
d_gene: NA; j_gene: TRBJ2-2; v_gene: TRBV27; abundance: NA; CDR3nt: TGTGCCAGCAGTTTATGGGTGCCAGGGTCTTTGACCGGGGAGCTGTTTTTT; CDR3aa: CASSLWVPGSLTGELFF
d_gene: NA; j_gene: TRBJ2-1; v_gene: TRBV9; abundance: NA; CDR3nt: TGTGCCAGCAGCGTAGCGAGGGTTGGGTACAATGAGCAGTTCTTC; CDR3aa: CASSVARVGYNEQFF
d_gene: NA; j_gene: TRBJ1-2; v_gene: TRBV4-3; abundance: NA; CDR3nt: TGCGCCAGCAGCCAAGAGGCAGGAGGCTACACCTTC; CDR3aa: CASSQEAGGYTF
d_gene: NA; j_gene: TRBJ2-1; v_gene: TRBV28; abundance: NA; CDR3nt: TGTGCCTCCTTGGGGGGAGACCAGTTCTTC; CDR3aa: CASLGGDQFF
d_gene: TRBD2; j_gene: TRBJ2-3; v_gene: TRBV4-2; abundance: NA; CDR3nt: TGTGCCAGCAGCCAATTCTTAGCGGGAGCGAACTCATTTTCTAGCACAGATACGCAGTATTTT; CDR3aa: CASSQFLAGANSFSSTDTQYF
d_gene: NA; j_gene: TRBJ2-7; v_gene: TRBV9; abundance: NA; CDR3nt: TGTGCCAGCGGGACCAATTCTAACTACGAGCAGTACTTC; CDR3aa: CASGTNSNYEQYF
d_gene: NA; j_gene: TRBJ1-1; v_gene: TRBV27; abundance: NA; CDR3nt: TGTGCCAGCAGTGCATTAAACAGGGAAGGGACTATGAACACTGAAGCTTTCTTT; CDR3aa: CASSALNREGTMNTEAFF